These 7 T cell receptor beta chains came from one sample sequenced in a study of cytomegalovirus exposure and HLA in healthy donors. PCR amplification relied on 60 Vbeta primers (plus 13 Jbeta primers). Here immunoSEQ multiplex PCR was the method, and the copy in TCRdb shows in-frame clones only, minus some. The table has 160,000 or so clones, 70% to 80% seen once. The sequenced material came from PBMCs. The receptors originated from a man in his forties in good health and CMV-seronegative.

The V and J genes are TRBV27 and TRBJ2-1; 7 nucleotides agree with TRBD1. The CDR3 runs to 12 residues. J lost 10 bases, V lost 7 bases, and 7 bases had no gene match. CDR1 is MNHEY, CDR2 SMNVEV, per germline (reference sequence). Here the CDR3 DNA reads TGTGCCAGCACGGGGACAGATGGCGAGCAGTTCTTC. This encodes CASTGTDGEQFF.

The chain employs TRBV7-9 and TRBJ1-2; D remains unclear. V was trimmed by 2 bases and J by 3 bases, leaving 13 bases between them. Germline values: CDR1 SEHNR, CDR2 FQNEAQ (reference sequence). This CDR3 comprises 15 residues. The CDR3 region is CASSLTLELYYGYTF. The CDR3 DNA sequence: TGTGCCAGCAGCTTAACGCTAGAGCTCTACTATGGCTACACCTTC.

This clone came up once. The chain uses TRBV4-3 and TRBJ1-1; D unclear. This CDR3 contains 16 residues. The V and J ends lost 0 bases and 0 bases respectively, with 11 bases between them. The germline CDR1 and CDR2 sequences are LGHNA and YSLEER. In DNA, the CDR3 is TGCGCCAGCAGCCAAGATCAGGAGGGCTTGAACACTGAAGCTTTCTTT. Translation: CASSQDQEGLNTEAFF.

For the CDR3, the DNA is TGTGCCAGCAGCTTGGGGGGTGGGGACAAAAATCAGCCCCAGCATTTT. Its protein is CASSLGGGDKNQPQHF. The chain couples TRBV5-4 to TRBJ1-5; D is possibly TRBD1 (6 bases). Germline V gene lookup returns CDR1 SGHNT and CDR2 YYREEE (reference sequence). Trimming took off 0 bases at V and 4 bases at J, with 14 bases between the two ends. There are 16 residues in the CDR3.

A remark on this clone: Within the sample, other DNA sequences also encode this same CDR3. The CDR3 loop is CASSPGQGNTGELFF. The CDR3 DNA reads TGTGCCAGCAGCCCGGGACAGGGGAACACCGGGGAGCTGTTTTTT. The V call is TRBV6-5, the J call TRBJ2-2, with TRBD1 matching 9 bases. V was clipped by 6 bases and J by 1 base; unmatched bases: 3. CDR1 MNHEY and CDR2 SVGAGI come from the germline V gene. This CDR3 contains 15 residues.

In regard to this clone: Different DNA sequences within this sample yield the same CDR3. V gene TRBV4-3 combines with J gene TRBJ2-1; the match to TRBD2 covers 8 bases. Germline values: CDR1 LGHNA, CDR2 YSLEER. The V segment lost 0 bases and the J segment 2 bases; nucleotides outside the gene matches: 0. There are 15 residues in the CDR3. CDR3: CASSQDSGAYNEQFF. The CDR3 DNA follows: TGCGCCAGCAGCCAAGATAGCGGGGCCTACAATGAGCAGTTCTTC.

The chain joins TRBV6-6 to TRBJ1-5; 9 nucleotides agree with TRBD1. This CDR3 has 15 amino acids. V lost 6 bases, J lost 4 bases, and 7 bases stayed unmatched. Germline CDR1 and CDR2: MNHNY and SVGAGI (reference sequence). This CDR3 is CASSQRDRENQPQHF. The CDR3 region has the DNA TGTGCCAGCAGCCAACGGGACAGGGAAAATCAGCCCCAGCATTTT.